This TCR beta chain came from a study of cytomegalovirus exposure and HLA in healthy donors. 60 Vbeta and 13 Jbeta primers were used in PCR. Sequenced by immunoSEQ multiplex PCR; TCRdb stores in-frame clones only, minus some. Of 150,000 to 200,000 clones listed, approximately 80% are singletons. Of note for this clone: What it binds is unknown.

Study results and caveats: Per a prior analysis, the majority of TCR beta V segments were productive roughly 87% or roughly 30% of the time. TCR beta sequences reportedly predicted most subjects' HLA-A and HLA-B alleles accurately. Analysis was carried out at a later point, and it linked a missense DCLRE1C variant to TCR beta V- and J-gene trimming.

The sample taken for sequencing was PBMCs. The clonotype was recovered from a woman under 40 in good health and CMV-seropositive.

The CDR3 sequence is CASSSLGQGAAEAFF. CDR3 DNA: TGTGCCAGCAGTTCCTTGGGACAGGGGGCCGCTGAAGCTTTCTTT. The gene calls are TRBV27 and TRBJ1-1, with 12 bases that match TRBD1. V shed 4 bases, J shed 6 bases, and the junction held 6 bases outside the gene matches. CDR3 length: 15 residues. Germline CDR1 and CDR2: MNHEY and SMNVEV (reference sequence).